The 7 T cell receptor beta chains listed next were all sequenced from one sample in a study. Using its own MiXCR run on the RT-PCR reads, TCRdb lists one record per CDR3 protein. This sample has more than 600,000 distinct CDR3 sequences, with approximately 15% found just once. The material sequenced was memory CD4+ T cells from blood. The receptors shown here come from a female donor in good health, serving as a healthy control.

In this sample, this clonotype turned up a few times. The rearrangement links TRBV20-1 to TRBJ2-7, with TRBD2 as a possible D gene (6 bases). Trimming removed 7 bases at V and 0 bases at J, with 13 bases between. Germline V gene data show CDR1 as DFQATT and CDR2 as SNEGSKA (reference sequence). CDR3 length equals 13 residues. This CDR3 is CSVTGTLSYEQYF. CDR3 coding DNA: TGCAGTGTCACCGGGACTCTCTCCTACGAGCAGTACTTC.

This clonotype turned up a few times. J is TRBJ2-1 and V is TRBV2, with 10 bases matching TRBD1. Germline lookup yields CDR1 SNHLY and CDR2 FYNNEI. The CDR3 is 14 residues long. Losses at the gene ends were 9 bases for V and 7 bases for J; bases not matched to a gene: 9. The CDR3 DNA is TGTGCCAGGACCGGGACAGGGGTTGGGAATGAGCAGTTCTTC. It translates to CARTGTGVGNEQFF.

This clonotype came up a few times. The chain joins TRBV5-1 to TRBJ2-7; a possible D gene is TRBD1 (6 bases). The CDR3 has 14 amino acids. Germline V gives CDR1 SGHRS, CDR2 YFSETQ. Trimming left V 1 base short and J 7 bases short, with 15 bases between. The CDR3 DNA sequence: TGCGCCAGCAGCTTGTACAGGGCAAGGGAGGAGCAGTACTTC. Translation gives CASSLYRAREEQYF. Looking up the rest from reference TRBV5-1 and TRBJ2-7 gives the full variable domain: KAGVTQTPRYLIKTRGQQVTLSCSPISGHRSVSWYQQTPGQGLQFLFEYFSETQRNKGNFPGRFSGRQFSNSRSEMNVSTLELGDSALYLCASSLYRAREEQYFGPGTRLTVT.

This clonotype was recorded a few times. This rearrangement joins TRBV20-1 to TRBJ1-2; tentatively, D is TRBD1 (6 bases). V gave up 5 bases and J gave up 3 bases, with 13 bases separating them. Germline loops: CDR1 DFQATT, CDR2 SNEGSKA (reference sequence). The CDR3 consists of 13 residues. The CDR3 nucleotides are TGCAGTGCTGGTACAGGGTCTGACTATGGCTACACCTTC. Its translation is CSAGTGSDYGYTF.

This clonotype was counted only a few times. CDR3 coding DNA: TGTGCCAGCAGCGATCACAGGGACTACTATGGCTACACCTTC. It is translated as CASSDHRDYYGYTF. The J gene is TRBJ1-2, the V gene TRBV9; D is perhaps TRBD1 (6 bases). The CDR3 totals 14 residues. With 3 bases removed from V and 3 bases from J, the gap between germline ends came to 12 bases. The germline V gene encodes CDR1 SGDLS and CDR2 YYNGEE.

This clonotype was found a few times. The chain recombines TRBV6-6 with TRBJ2-7, with TRBD1 matching 9 bases. CDR3 size: 14 residues. Per the germline V gene, CDR1 is MNHNY and CDR2 is SVGAGI (reference sequence). The ends lost 7 bases at V and 4 bases at J; junction bases unmatched: 8. This chain's CDR3 is CASNLDRGAYEQYF. The CDR3 DNA reads as TGTGCCAGCAACCTAGACAGGGGGGCTTACGAGCAGTACTTC.

This clonotype was found a few times. CDR3 loop: CASKGTLAAKSYNEQFF. The CDR3 DNA is TGTGCCAGCAAAGGAACACTAGCGGCTAAGAGCTACAATGAGCAGTTCTTC. This chain links TRBV28 with TRBJ2-1; the match to TRBD2 covers 8 bases. The CDR3 runs to 17 residues. After removal of 7 bases from V and 3 bases from J, the junction contained 14 bases not matched to a gene. Germline values: CDR1 MDHEN, CDR2 SYDVKM.